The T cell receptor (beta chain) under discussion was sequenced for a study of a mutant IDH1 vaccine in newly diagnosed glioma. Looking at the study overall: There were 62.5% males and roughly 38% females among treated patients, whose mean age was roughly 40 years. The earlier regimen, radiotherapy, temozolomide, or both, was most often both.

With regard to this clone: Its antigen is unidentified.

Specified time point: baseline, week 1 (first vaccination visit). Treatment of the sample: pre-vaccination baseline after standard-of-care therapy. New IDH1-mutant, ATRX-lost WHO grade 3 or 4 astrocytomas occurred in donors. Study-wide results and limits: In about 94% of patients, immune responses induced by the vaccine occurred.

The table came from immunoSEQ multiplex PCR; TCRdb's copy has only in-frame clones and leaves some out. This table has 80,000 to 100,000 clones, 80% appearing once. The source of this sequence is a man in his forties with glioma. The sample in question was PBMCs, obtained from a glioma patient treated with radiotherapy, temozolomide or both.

CDR3 coding DNA: TGTGCCAGCAGTGACTCTAGTCTGAACACAGATACGCAGTATTTT. Protein: CASSDSSLNTDTQYF. V and J are TRBV6-4 and TRBJ2-3; D is undetermined. The CDR3 has 15 residues. Trimming shortened V by 0 bases and J by 2 bases, and 9 bases separated the two germline ends. The germline CDR1 and CDR2 sequences are MRHNA and SNTAGT.